The rows below give T cell receptor beta chains drawn from one sample of a study of OX40 agonist ivuxolimab in advanced cancers. Measured with immunoSEQ multiplex PCR; TCRdb has only the in-frame clones, and not every one. The sample records about 24,000 clones, 60% to 80% being singletons. Here the sequenced sample was CD4+ or CD8+ T cells sorted from blood, taken in a trial of the OX40 agonist ivuxolimab. These receptors all come from an adult with an advanced solid tumor such as melanoma, head and neck, liver or kidney cancer. Each CDR3 is given with its conserved first and last residue. The D gene is left open where the match is weak. Clone size is shown for a subset of rows, as once, few, many or a class of expanded clone.

d_call | clone_size | j_call | cdr3_length | v_call | cdr3_nt | cdr3_aa
- | - | TRBJ2-2 | 15 | TRBV6-1 | TGTGCCAGCAGTGAAGTTGGGGTAAAGATCGGGGAGCTGTTTTTT | CASSEVGVKIGELFF
- | - | TRBJ1-6 | 13 | TRBV27 | TGTGCCAGCAGTTTAGGGTCTAAGCCACCCCTCCACTTT | CASSLGSKPPLHF
- | - | TRBJ1-2 | 13 | TRBV6-1 | TGTGCCAGCAGTTATCAGGAGCACGGCGGCTACACCTTC | CASSYQEHGGYTF
TRBD1 | - | TRBJ1-6 | 15 | TRBV30 | TGTGCCTGGAGTGTACCGGACAGGGATAATTCACCCCTCCACTTT | CAWSVPDRDNSPLHF
TRBD1 | - | TRBJ2-7 | 16 | TRBV7-9 | TGTGCCAGCAGCCCTTTCCGTGGACAGGGGGTCTACGAGCAGTACTTC | CASSPFRGQGVYEQYF
- | - | TRBJ2-7 | 16 | TRBV25-1 | TGTGCCAGCAGTGAATATGGCGAGGATGGGGTTTACGAGCAGTACTTC | CASSEYGEDGVYEQYF
TRBD1 | - | TRBJ1-4 | 14 | TRBV6-5 | TGTGCCAGCAGCCGTCGACAGGGTGGTGAAAAACTGTTTTTT | CASSRRQGGEKLFF
- | - | TRBJ1-1 | 13 | TRBV11-2 | TGTGCCAGCAGCTTATCTTCGGACACTGAAGCTTTCTTT | CASSLSSDTEAFF
TRBD2 | - | TRBJ2-1 | 15 | TRBV11-2 | TGTGCCAGCAGCCCGGCGAGGACTAGTTTCAATGAGCAGTTCTTC | CASSPARTSFNEQFF
- | - | TRBJ1-4 | 12 | TRBV11-2 | TGTGCCAGCAGCTTAGGGAGGGCTCGACTGTTTTTT | CASSLGRARLFF
TRBD1 | - | TRBJ2-7 | 15 | TRBV5-5 | TGTGCCAGCAGCGAATGGACAGGGGGCTCCTACGAGCAGTACTTC | CASSEWTGGSYEQYF
- | - | TRBJ1-1 | 14 | TRBV19 | TGTGCCAGTAGTATAGATCGGGGGAACACTGAAGCTTTCTTT | CASSIDRGNTEAFF
- | - | TRBJ2-3 | 12 | TRBV29-1 | TGCAGCGCCCATTCTAGGACAGATACGCAGTATTTT | CSAHSRTDTQYF
- | once | TRBJ1-5 | 13 | TRBV30 | TGTGCCTGGAGTGTACATCCCTATCAGCCCCAGCATTTT | CAWSVHPYQPQHF
- | - | TRBJ1-4 | 15 | TRBV7-9 | TGTGCCAGCAGCTTAGTGGCCCCTCTTAATGAAAAACTGTTTTTT | CASSLVAPLNEKLFF
- | - | TRBJ1-1 | 13 | TRBV7-8 | TGTGCCAGCAGCTTAGAGGTTAACACTGAAGCTTTCTTT | CASSLEVNTEAFF
- | - | TRBJ1-3 | 16 | TRBV4-2 | TGTGCCAGCAGCCAAGATCAAGGGTTCTCTGGAAACACCATATATTTT | CASSQDQGFSGNTIYF
- | few | TRBJ2-1 | 14 | TRBV11-3 | TGTGCCGGCCCCACAGATGATAAATACAATGAGCAGTTCTTC | CAGPTDDKYNEQFF
- | - | TRBJ1-6 | 15 | TRBV19 | TGTGCCAGTAGTATGGCCAGCGTAAGGGGCTCACCCCTCCACTTT | CASSMASVRGSPLHF
- | - | TRBJ2-2 | 12 | TRBV5-1 | TGCGCCAGCAGCTTATATTCCGGGGAGCTGTTTTTT | CASSLYSGELFF
- | - | TRBJ2-5 | 14 | TRBV2 | TGTGCCAGCAGTGACTGGCAGGGGATAAAGACCCAGTACTTC | CASSDWQGIKTQYF
TRBD1 | - | TRBJ2-7 | 16 | TRBV2 | TGTGCCAGCAATCAACCCGGGACAGGGGGCTCCTACGAGCAGTACTTC | CASNQPGTGGSYEQYF
TRBD1 | - | TRBJ1-1 | 18 | TRBV5-6 | TGTGCCAGCAGCTTGGCCGGGGACAGGGTTCACATGAACACTGAAGCTTTCTTT | CASSLAGDRVHMNTEAFF
- | - | TRBJ2-7 | 13 | TRBV30 | TGTGCCTGGAGTGTAACGACAGTTGGGGAGCAGTACTTC | CAWSVTTVGEQYF
TRBD1 | - | TRBJ1-2 | 14 | TRBV30 | TGTGCCGGGGTTCCGGGACAGGGGGACTATGGCTACACCTTC | CAGVPGQGDYGYTF
- | few | TRBJ1-2 | 18 | TRBV2 | TGTGCCAGCAGTGAAGGATTGATAAGGACAGAAGCTAACTATGGCTACACCTTC | CASSEGLIRTEANYGYTF
TRBD1 | - | TRBJ2-1 | 17 | TRBV7-9 | TGTGCCAGCAGCTTCCTCTCCGGGACAGGAAAGAAGAATGAGCAGTTCTTC | CASSFLSGTGKKNEQFF
TRBD2 | - | TRBJ2-6 | 20 | TRBV18 | TGTGCCAGCTCACCACGACTAGCGGGGGGAAGCCTCTCTGGGGCCAACGTCCTGACTTTC | CASSPRLAGGSLSGANVLTF
- | few | TRBJ2-7 | 12 | TRBV7-9 | TGTGCCAGCAGCGCCATGGAATACGAGCAGTACTTC | CASSAMEYEQYF
- | - | TRBJ2-7 | 14 | TRBV19 | TGTGCCAGTCGTCGGGACGGGAGCTCCTACGAGCAGTACTTC | CASRRDGSSYEQYF
TRBD2 | - | TRBJ2-1 | 15 | TRBV6-6 | TGTGCCAGCAGATCCCTAGGCGGGGGGGCGCGGGAGCAGTTCTTC | CASRSLGGGAREQFF
TRBD1 | - | TRBJ1-4 | 16 | TRBV18 | TGTGCCAGCTCAAAGGACAGGGGGCTTTCTAATGAAAAACTGTTTTTT | CASSKDRGLSNEKLFF
- | - | TRBJ1-2 | 13 | TRBV6-1 | TGTGCCAGCACAGCAAAAGCTAACTATGGCTACACCTTC | CASTAKANYGYTF
- | - | TRBJ2-3 | 14 | TRBV27 | TGTGCCAGCAGTTTATTGGGGGGTACAGATACGCAGTATTTT | CASSLLGGTDTQYF
- | - | TRBJ1-3 | 16 | TRBV19 | TGTGCCAGTAGTATGTTCGGACAGAGCTCTGGAAACACCATATATTTT | CASSMFGQSSGNTIYF
TRBD2 | - | TRBJ2-5 | 16 | TRBV5-4 | TGTGCCAGCAGCCTCAAGACTAGCGGGGTTGGGGAGACCCAGTACTTC | CASSLKTSGVGETQYF
TRBD1 | - | TRBJ2-2 | 12 | TRBV10-2 | TGCGCCAGCAGGGACAGGGTCGGGGAGCTGTTTTTT | CASRDRVGELFF
- | - | TRBJ1-2 | 12 | TRBV6-6 | TGTGCCAGCAGTTTCACTGGAAGTGGCTACACCTTC | CASSFTGSGYTF
- | - | TRBJ2-7 | 13 | TRBV27 | TGTGCCAGCAGTTACGGCGTCTCCTACGAGCAGTACTTC | CASSYGVSYEQYF
- | - | TRBJ2-7 | 14 | TRBV4-1 | TGCGCCAGCAGCCAAGACCTGGTCACCTACGAGCAGTACTTC | CASSQDLVTYEQYF
- | - | TRBJ2-1 | 18 | TRBV15 | TGTGCCACCAGCAGAGATCAGGCCTTGGCGGGTTCATACAATGAGCAGTTCTTC | CATSRDQALAGSYNEQFF
TRBD1 | - | TRBJ2-7 | 14 | TRBV7-8 | TGTGCCAGCAGCTCGGGGACAGGGAAAAATCAGCAGTACTTC | CASSSGTGKNQQYF
- | - | TRBJ2-1 | 12 | TRBV7-2 | TGTGCCAGCAGCTTAGAAGCATATGAGCAGTTCTTC | CASSLEAYEQFF
- | - | TRBJ1-5 | 14 | TRBV29-1 | TGCAGCGTTGTCACCGGGACGAGGAATCAGCCCCAGCATTTT | CSVVTGTRNQPQHF
TRBD1 | once | TRBJ1-2 | 13 | TRBV27 | TGTGCCAGCAGTTCCCACAGGGGGAATGGCTACACCTTC | CASSSHRGNGYTF
- | - | TRBJ2-2 | 16 | TRBV9 | TGTGCCAGCAGCGTTACAGCGAGGGGGAGCCCCGTGGAGCTGTTTTTT | CASSVTARGSPVELFF
- | - | TRBJ1-1 | 17 | TRBV27 | TGTGCCAGCAGTGCCATTTTGATACCAACAGGGCCCACTGAAGCTTTCTTT | CASSAILIPTGPTEAFF
- | - | TRBJ2-5 | 13 | TRBV5-4 | TGTGCCAGCAGCTCCCGGTTCCAAGAGACCCAGTACTTC | CASSSRFQETQYF
- | - | TRBJ2-7 | 13 | TRBV30 | TGTGCCTGGGCGAGTGGGGTGAATTACGAGCAGTACTTC | CAWASGVNYEQYF
- | - | TRBJ1-6 | 17 | TRBV9 | TGTGCCAGCAGCGACAGGGTGGGGAGCTCCTATAATTCACCCCTCCACTTT | CASSDRVGSSYNSPLHF
- | - | TRBJ2-5 | 13 | TRBV10-2 | TGCGCCAGCAGTCGACAGGACGGAGAGACCCAGTACTTC | CASSRQDGETQYF